These T cell receptor beta chains were read from a single sample in a study of control samples from healthy donors and cancer patients. Assay used: immunoSEQ multiplex PCR; TCRdb lists only in-frame clones, some missing. This table has around 27,000 clones, approximately 85% appearing once. Source material: PBMCs. These receptor sequences come from an older woman with head and neck cancer. The conserved cysteine and the conserved F or W are not part of the CDR3 here.

J gene: TRBJ1-1
V gene: TRBV3-1/TRBV3-2
CDR3 protein: ASSLRTGMNTEAF

J gene: TRBJ2-2
V gene: TRBV25-1
CDR3 protein: ASSEGDRDTGELF

J gene: TRBJ1-1
V gene: TRBV2
CDR3 protein: ASSKQGESTEAF

J gene: TRBJ1-5
V gene: TRBV3-1/TRBV3-2
CDR3 protein: ASSQGTDPGYQPQH

J gene: TRBJ1-1
V gene: TRBV18
CDR3 protein: ASSPRDIRYTEAF

J gene: TRBJ2-1
V gene: TRBV5-5
CDR3 protein: ASSFYPDTSSYNEQF

J gene: TRBJ2-1
V gene: TRBV11-2
CDR3 protein: ASSSRGDSSYNEQF

J gene: TRBJ2-1
V gene: TRBV7-2
CDR3 protein: ASSAPGRWNNEQF

J gene: TRBJ2-4
V gene: TRBV20-1
CDR3 protein: SASLLGSGTGQNIQY

J gene: TRBJ2-2
V gene: TRBV2
CDR3 protein: ASRLDEGELF

J gene: TRBJ1-1
V gene: TRBV19
CDR3 protein: ASRTGDLNTEAF

J gene: TRBJ2-7
V gene: TRBV10-2
CDR3 protein: ASSDRTGAKYEQY

J gene: TRBJ2-2
V gene: TRBV2
CDR3 protein: ASKFTGANTGELF

J gene: TRBJ1-4
V gene: TRBV19
CDR3 protein: ASSGGDSEKLF

J gene: TRBJ2-2
V gene: TRBV4-1
CDR3 protein: ASSQDILAGTGELF

J gene: TRBJ2-7
V gene: TRBV9
CDR3 protein: ASSPPGLALEQY

J gene: TRBJ1-2
V gene: TRBV5-1
CDR3 protein: ASKSGRFRYGYT

J gene: TRBJ2-2
V gene: TRBV7-2
CDR3 protein: ASSPRGGNTGELF

J gene: TRBJ2-1
V gene: TRBV5-5
CDR3 protein: ASSFVGLGGSYNEQF

J gene: TRBJ2-5
V gene: TRBV18
CDR3 protein: ASSLTEDRQETQY

J gene: TRBJ1-6
V gene: TRBV6-1
CDR3 protein: ASSEQELSPLH

J gene: TRBJ2-5
V gene: TRBV3-1/TRBV3-2
CDR3 protein: ASTLLGGGAAEETQY

J gene: TRBJ2-1
V gene: TRBV7-6
CDR3 protein: ASSFPGTGGNEQF

J gene: TRBJ1-6
V gene: TRBV30
CDR3 protein: AWETGTGASYNSPLH

J gene: TRBJ1-2
V gene: TRBV5-1
CDR3 protein: ASSLDQGQGGYT

J gene: TRBJ2-3
V gene: TRBV5-1
CDR3 protein: ASSLDSDTQY

J gene: TRBJ2-1
V gene: TRBV3-1/TRBV3-2
CDR3 protein: ASSHHPLARQYNEQF

J gene: TRBJ1-2
V gene: TRBV5-4
CDR3 protein: ASNPGPRLNYGYT

J gene: TRBJ1-1
V gene: TRBV18
CDR3 protein: ASSPGLQWEAF

J gene: TRBJ2-6
V gene: TRBV6-2/TRBV6-3
CDR3 protein: ASSYAASGANVLT

J gene: TRBJ1-2
V gene: TRBV4-1
CDR3 protein: ASSQESGRGNYGYT

J gene: TRBJ1-1
V gene: TRBV19
CDR3 protein: ASTPYENTEAF

J gene: TRBJ2-2
V gene: TRBV9
CDR3 protein: ASSVGGIPPGELF